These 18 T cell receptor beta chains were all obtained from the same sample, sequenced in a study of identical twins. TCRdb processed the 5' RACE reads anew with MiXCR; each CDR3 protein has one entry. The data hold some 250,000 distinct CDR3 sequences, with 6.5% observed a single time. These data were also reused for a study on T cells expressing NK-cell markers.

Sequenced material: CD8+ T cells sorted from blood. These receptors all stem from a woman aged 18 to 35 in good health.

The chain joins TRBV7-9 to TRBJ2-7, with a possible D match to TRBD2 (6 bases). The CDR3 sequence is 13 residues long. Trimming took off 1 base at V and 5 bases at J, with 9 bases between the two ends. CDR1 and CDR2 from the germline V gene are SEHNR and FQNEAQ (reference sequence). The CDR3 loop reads CASSLGLANEQYF. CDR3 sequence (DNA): TGTGCCAGCAGCTTAGGGCTAGCGAACGAGCAGTACTTC. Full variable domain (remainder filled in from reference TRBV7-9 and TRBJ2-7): DTGVSQNPRHKITKRGQNVTFRCDPISEHNRLYWYRQTLGQGPEFLTYFQNEAQLEKSRLLSDRFSAERPKGSFSTLEIQRTEQGDSAMYLCASSLGLANEQYFGPGTRLTVT.

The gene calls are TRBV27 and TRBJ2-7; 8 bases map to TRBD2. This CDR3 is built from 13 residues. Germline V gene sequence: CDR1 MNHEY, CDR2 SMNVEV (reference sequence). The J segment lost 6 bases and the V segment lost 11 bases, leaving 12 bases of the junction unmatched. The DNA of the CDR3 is TGTGCCGCGGGGGGACTAGGAATCGGCGAGCAGTACTTC. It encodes CAAGGLGIGEQYF.

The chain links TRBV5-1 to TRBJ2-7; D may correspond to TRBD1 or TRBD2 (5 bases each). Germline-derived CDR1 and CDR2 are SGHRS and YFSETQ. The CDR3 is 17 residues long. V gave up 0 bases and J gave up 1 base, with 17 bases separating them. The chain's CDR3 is CASSLEGLPGRSYEQYF. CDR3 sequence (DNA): TGCGCCAGCAGCTTGGAGGGGCTTCCTGGGAGATCCTACGAGCAGTACTTC.

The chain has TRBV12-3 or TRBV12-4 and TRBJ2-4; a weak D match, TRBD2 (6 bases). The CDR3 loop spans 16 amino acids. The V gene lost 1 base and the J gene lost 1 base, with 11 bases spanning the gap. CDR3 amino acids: CASSLGGGGAKNIQYF. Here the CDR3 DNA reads TGTGCCAGCAGTTTAGGGGGCGGAGGGGCCAAAAACATTCAGTACTTC.

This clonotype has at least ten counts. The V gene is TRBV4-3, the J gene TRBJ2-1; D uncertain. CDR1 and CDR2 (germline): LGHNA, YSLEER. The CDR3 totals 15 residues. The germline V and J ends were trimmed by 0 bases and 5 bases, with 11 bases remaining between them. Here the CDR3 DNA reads TGCGCCAGCAGCCAAGATAATACCCCTAACAATGAGCAGTTCTTC. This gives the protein CASSQDNTPNNEQFF.

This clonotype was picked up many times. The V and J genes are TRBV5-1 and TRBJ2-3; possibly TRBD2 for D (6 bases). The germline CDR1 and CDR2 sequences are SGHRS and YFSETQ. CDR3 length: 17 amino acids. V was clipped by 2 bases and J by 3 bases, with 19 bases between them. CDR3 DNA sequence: TGCGCCAGCAGCTTTGGACTACTAGCTGGGTCGACAGATACGCAGTATTTT. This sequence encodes CASSFGLLAGSTDTQYF.

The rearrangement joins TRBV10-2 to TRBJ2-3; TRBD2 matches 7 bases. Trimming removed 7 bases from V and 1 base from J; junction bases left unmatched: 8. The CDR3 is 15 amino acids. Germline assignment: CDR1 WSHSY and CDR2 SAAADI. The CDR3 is CASTPSGAGTDTQYF. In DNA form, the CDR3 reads TGCGCCAGCACCCCCAGCGGGGCTGGCACAGATACGCAGTATTTT.

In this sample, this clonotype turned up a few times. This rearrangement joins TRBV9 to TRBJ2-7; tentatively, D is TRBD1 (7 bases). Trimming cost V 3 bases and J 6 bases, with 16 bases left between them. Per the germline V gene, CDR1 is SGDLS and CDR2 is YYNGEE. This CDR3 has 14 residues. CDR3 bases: TGTGCCAGCAGCGGTCCCCAGGGGGGTCTCGAGCAGTACTTC. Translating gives CASSGPQGGLEQYF.

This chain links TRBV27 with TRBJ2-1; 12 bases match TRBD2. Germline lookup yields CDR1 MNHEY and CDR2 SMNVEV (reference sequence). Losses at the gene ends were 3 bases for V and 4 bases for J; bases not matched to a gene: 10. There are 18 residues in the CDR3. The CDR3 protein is CASSFLGSSGGAYNEQFF. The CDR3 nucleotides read TGTGCCAGCAGTTTTTTGGGGTCTAGCGGGGGGGCTTACAATGAGCAGTTCTTC.

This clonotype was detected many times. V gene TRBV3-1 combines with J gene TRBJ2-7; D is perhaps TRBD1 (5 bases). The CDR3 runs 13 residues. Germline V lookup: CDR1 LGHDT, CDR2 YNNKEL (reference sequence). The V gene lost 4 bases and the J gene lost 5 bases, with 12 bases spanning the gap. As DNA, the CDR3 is TGTGCCAGCAGCCGGCCGCAGGGTCACGAGCAGTACTTC. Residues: CASSRPQGHEQYF.

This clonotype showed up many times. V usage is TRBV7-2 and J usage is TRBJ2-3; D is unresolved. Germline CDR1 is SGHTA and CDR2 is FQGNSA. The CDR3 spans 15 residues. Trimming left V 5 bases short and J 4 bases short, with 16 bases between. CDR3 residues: CASSPDAWAADTQYF. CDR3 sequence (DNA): TGTGCCAGCAGCCCCGACGCGTGGGCGGCAGATACGCAGTATTTT.

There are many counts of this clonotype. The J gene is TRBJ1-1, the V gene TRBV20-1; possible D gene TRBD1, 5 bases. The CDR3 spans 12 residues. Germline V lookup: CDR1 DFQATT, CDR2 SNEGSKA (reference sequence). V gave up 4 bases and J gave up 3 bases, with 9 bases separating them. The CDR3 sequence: CSAMIGDTEAFF. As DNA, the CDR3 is TGCAGTGCTATGATAGGGGACACTGAAGCTTTCTTT.

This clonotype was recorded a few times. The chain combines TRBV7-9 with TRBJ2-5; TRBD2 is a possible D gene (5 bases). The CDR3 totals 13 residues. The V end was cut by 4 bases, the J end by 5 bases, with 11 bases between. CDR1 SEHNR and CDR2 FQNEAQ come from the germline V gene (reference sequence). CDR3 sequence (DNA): TGTGCCAGCAGCTCCCCCCCTAGCGAGACCCAGTACTTC. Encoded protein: CASSSPPSETQYF.

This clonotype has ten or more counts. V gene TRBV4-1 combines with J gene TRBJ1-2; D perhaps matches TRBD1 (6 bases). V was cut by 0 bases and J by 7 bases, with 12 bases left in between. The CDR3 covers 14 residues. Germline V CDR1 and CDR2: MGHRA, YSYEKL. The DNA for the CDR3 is TGCGCCAGCAGCCAAGACCCCAGGGGAAGTGGCTACACCTTC. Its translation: CASSQDPRGSGYTF.

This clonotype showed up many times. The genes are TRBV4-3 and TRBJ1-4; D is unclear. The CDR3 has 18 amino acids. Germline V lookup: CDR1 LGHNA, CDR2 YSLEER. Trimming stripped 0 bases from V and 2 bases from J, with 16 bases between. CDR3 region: CASSQDVYTSITNEKLFF. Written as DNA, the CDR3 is TGCGCCAGCAGCCAAGATGTCTACACCTCCATTACTAATGAAAAACTGTTTTTT.

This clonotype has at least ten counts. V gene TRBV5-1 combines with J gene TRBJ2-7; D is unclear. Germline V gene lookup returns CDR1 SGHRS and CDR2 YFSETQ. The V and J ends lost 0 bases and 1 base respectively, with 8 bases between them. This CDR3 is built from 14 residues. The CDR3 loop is CASSLVSGSYEQYF. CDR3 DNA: TGCGCCAGCAGCTTGGTTTCCGGATCCTACGAGCAGTACTTC.

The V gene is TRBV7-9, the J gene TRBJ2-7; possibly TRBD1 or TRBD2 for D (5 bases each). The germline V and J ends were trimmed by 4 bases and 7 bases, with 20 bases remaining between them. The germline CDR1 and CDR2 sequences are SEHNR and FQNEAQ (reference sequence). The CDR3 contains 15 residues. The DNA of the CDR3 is TGTGCCAGCAGCTCCCCCTTGCAGGGAGCCATGGAGCAGTACTTC. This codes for CASSSPLQGAMEQYF. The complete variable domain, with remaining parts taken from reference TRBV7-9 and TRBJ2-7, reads DTGVSQNPRHKITKRGQNVTFRCDPISEHNRLYWYRQTLGQGPEFLTYFQNEAQLEKSRLLSDRFSAERPKGSFSTLEIQRTEQGDSAMYLCASSSPLQGAMEQYFGPGTRLTVT.

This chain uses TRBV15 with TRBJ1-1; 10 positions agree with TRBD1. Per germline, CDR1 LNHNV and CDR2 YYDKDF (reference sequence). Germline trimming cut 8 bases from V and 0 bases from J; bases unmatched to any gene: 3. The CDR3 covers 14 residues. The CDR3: CATGTGAMNTEAFF. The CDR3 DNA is TGTGCCACCGGGACAGGGGCTATGAACACTGAAGCTTTCTTT.